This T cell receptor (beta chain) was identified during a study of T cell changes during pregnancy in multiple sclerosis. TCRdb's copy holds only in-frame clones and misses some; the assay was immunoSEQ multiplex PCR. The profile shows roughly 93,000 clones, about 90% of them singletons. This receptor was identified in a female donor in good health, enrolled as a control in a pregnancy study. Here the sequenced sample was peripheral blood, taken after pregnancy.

Written as DNA, the CDR3 is TGTGCCAGCAGTTTACAAGGGGGAGCCAAAAACATTCAGTACTTC. This encodes CASSLQGGAKNIQYF. The chain has TRBV28 and TRBJ2-4; D possibly corresponds to TRBD1 (6 bases). V shed 2 bases and J shed 0 bases, with 8 bases lying between them. CDR1 is MDHEN, CDR2 SYDVKM, per germline. This CDR3 has 15 residues.